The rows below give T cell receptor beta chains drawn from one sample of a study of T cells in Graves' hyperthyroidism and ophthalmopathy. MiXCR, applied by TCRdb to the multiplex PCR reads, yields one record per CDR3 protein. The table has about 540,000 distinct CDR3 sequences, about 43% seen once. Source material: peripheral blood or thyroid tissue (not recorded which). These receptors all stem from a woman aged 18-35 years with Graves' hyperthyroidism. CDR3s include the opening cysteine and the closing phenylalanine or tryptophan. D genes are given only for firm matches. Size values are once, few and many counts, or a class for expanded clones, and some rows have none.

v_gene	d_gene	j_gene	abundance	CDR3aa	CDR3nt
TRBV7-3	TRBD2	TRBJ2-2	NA	CASSLYGAGNTGELFF	TGTGCCAGCAGCTTGTACGGAGCGGGAAACACCGGGGAGCTGTTTTTT
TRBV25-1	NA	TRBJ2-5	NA	CASSVGGPYQETQYF	TGTGCCAGCAGCGTTGGGGGACCATACCAAGAGACCCAGTACTTC
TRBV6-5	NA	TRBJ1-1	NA	CASTQRWGGNTEAFF	TGTGCCAGCACCCAAAGGTGGGGTGGAAACACTGAAGCTTTCTTT
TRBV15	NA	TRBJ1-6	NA	CATSRDGLGGSPLHF	TGTGCCACCAGCAGAGACGGACTGGGAGGTTCACCCCTCCACTTT
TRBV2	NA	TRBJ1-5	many	CASRVGSNQPQHF	TGTGCCAGCAGAGTTGGTAGCAATCAGCCCCAGCATTTT
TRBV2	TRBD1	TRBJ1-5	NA	CASTGALSGGMIGGNQPQHF	TGTGCCAGCACCGGAGCCCTGTCAGGGGGCATGATCGGGGGCAATCAGCCCCAGCATTTT
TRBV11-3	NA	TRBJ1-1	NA	CASSLYELNTEAFF	TGTGCCAGCAGCTTGTACGAGTTGAACACTGAAGCTTTCTTT
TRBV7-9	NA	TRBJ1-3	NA	CASSQGLGVGNTIYF	TGTGCCAGCAGCCAAGGGTTAGGGGTTGGAAACACCATATATTTT
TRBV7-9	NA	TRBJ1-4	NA	CASSLLPGATNEKLFF	TGTGCCAGCAGCTTGTTGCCGGGGGCAACTAATGAAAAACTGTTTTTT
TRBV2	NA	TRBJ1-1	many	CASKDTNTEAFF	TGTGCCAGCAAGGATACGAACACTGAAGCTTTCTTT
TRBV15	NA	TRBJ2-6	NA	CASDGGAAGANVLTF	TGTGCCTCCGACGGAGGGGCGGCCGGGGCCAACGTCCTGACTTTC
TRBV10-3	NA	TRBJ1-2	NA	CAIRDTKGGYTF	TGTGCCATCAGGGACACAAAAGGAGGCTACACCTTC
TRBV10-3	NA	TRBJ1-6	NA	CAISDPLHF	TGTGCCATCAGTGACCCCCTCCACTTT
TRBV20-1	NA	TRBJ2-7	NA	CSAGQNYEQYF	TGCAGTGCTGGACAGAACTACGAGCAGTACTTC
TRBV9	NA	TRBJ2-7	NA	CASSLLEGLEQYF	TGTGCCAGCAGCCTTCTGGAGGGCTTGGAGCAGTACTTC
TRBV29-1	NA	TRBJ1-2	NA	CSLTQYGYTF	TGCAGCTTAACACAGTATGGCTACACCTTC
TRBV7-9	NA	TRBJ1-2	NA	CASSPKGASPDGYTF	TGTGCCAGCAGCCCTAAAGGGGCTTCTCCGGATGGCTACACCTTC
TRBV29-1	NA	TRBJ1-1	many	CSVPTPGTNTEAFF	TGCAGCGTCCCTACGCCCGGGACGAACACTGAAGCTTTCTTT
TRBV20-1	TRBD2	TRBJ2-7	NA	CSAHRGGAYEQYF	TGCAGTGCCCATCGGGGGGGGGCCTACGAGCAGTACTTC
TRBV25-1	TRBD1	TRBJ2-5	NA	CASLDRAQETQYF	TGTGCCAGCCTAGACAGGGCCCAAGAGACCCAGTACTTC
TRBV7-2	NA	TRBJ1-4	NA	CASSQTEHEPNEKLFF	TGCGCCAGCAGCCAGACCGAACACGAGCCTAATGAAAAACTGTTTTTT
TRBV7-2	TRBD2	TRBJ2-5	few	CASSLVWASGNTQETQYF	TGTGCCAGCAGCTTAGTCTGGGCTAGCGGGAACACTCAAGAGACCCAGTACTTC
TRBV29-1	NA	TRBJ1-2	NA	CSVEGRGTGVPNGYTF	TGCAGCGTTGAAGGCCGGGGTACAGGTGTCCCGAATGGCTACACCTTC
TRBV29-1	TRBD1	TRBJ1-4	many	CSVPRQGGEKLFF	TGCAGCGTTCCCAGACAGGGCGGTGAAAAACTGTTTTTT
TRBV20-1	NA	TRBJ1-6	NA	CSARVSGLPYNSPLHF	TGCAGTGCTAGAGTTTCGGGGCTGCCCTATAATTCACCCCTCCACTTT
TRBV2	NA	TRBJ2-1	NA	CATSAGTVPYNEQFF	TGTGCCACCAGTGCGGGGACAGTACCCTACAATGAGCAGTTCTTC
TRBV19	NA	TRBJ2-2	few	CASEEPFANTGELFF	TGTGCCAGTGAAGAGCCGTTCGCGAACACCGGGGAGCTGTTTTTT
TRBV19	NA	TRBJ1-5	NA	CASSIVRGSYSNQPQHF	TGTGCCAGTAGTATTGTAAGGGGGTCCTATAGCAATCAGCCCCAGCATTTT
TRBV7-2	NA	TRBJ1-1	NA	CASSDPGISEAFF	TGTGCCAGCAGCGACCCTGGTATCTCTGAAGCTTTCTTT
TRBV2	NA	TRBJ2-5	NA	CASSQTGLLQETQYF	TGTGCCAGCAGTCAAACCGGACTCCTCCAAGAGACCCAGTACTTC
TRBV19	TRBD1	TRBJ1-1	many	CASKRDRGTNTEAFF	TGTGCCAGTAAACGGGACAGGGGAACGAACACTGAAGCTTTCTTT
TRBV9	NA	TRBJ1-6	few	CASSVGATPLHF	TGTGCCAGCAGCGTAGGGGCGACACCCCTCCACTTT
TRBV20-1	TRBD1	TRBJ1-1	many	CSARARTGSEAFF	TGCAGTGCTAGAGCCCGGACAGGGAGTGAAGCTTTCTTT
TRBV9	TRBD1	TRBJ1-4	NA	CASSSRDRGREKLFF	TGTGCCAGCAGCTCCCGGGACAGGGGGCGTGAAAAACTGTTTTTT
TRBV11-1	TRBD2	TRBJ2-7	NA	CASSLLRFSGGDRYEQYF	TGTGCCAGCAGCCTGCTGCGTTTTAGCGGGGGGGATCGCTACGAGCAGTACTTC
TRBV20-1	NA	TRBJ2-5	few	CSARGSAPETQYF	TGCAGTGCTAGAGGTAGCGCTCCAGAGACCCAGTACTTC
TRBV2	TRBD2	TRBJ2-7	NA	CATRPAVAGADEQYF	TGTGCCACCCGACCAGCAGTAGCGGGAGCGGACGAGCAGTACTTC
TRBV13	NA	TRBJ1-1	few	CASSLGGLWGMNTEAFF	TGTGCCAGCAGCTTAGGTGGGCTTTGGGGGATGAACACTGAAGCTTTCTTT
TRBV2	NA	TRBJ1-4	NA	CASSVDPSGEKLFF	TGTGCCAGCAGTGTAGACCCTTCCGGTGAAAAGCTGTTTTTT
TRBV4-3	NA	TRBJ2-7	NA	CASSQVTTHEQYF	TGCGCCAGCAGCCAAGTTACGACGCACGAGCAGTACTTC
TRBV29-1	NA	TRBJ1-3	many	CSVARQGNTIYF	TGCAGCGTTGCGAGACAAGGAAACACCATATATTTT
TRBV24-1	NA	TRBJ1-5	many	CATSEQGGHQPQHF	TGTGCCACCAGTGAACAGGGAGGCCATCAGCCCCAGCATTTT
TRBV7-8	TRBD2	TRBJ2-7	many	CASSLAGEWYEQYF	TGTGCCAGCAGCCTAGCGGGAGAATGGTACGAGCAGTACTTC
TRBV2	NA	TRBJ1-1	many	CASTLGAVNTEAFF	TGTGCCAGCACCCTCGGGGCAGTGAACACTGAAGCTTTCTTT
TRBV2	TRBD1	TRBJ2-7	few	CANRPGQGEYEQYF	TGTGCCAACCGACCGGGACAGGGGGAATACGAGCAGTACTTC
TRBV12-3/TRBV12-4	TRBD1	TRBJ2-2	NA	CASSWDSWDGELFF	TGTGCCAGCAGTTGGGACAGTTGGGACGGGGAGCTGTTTTTT
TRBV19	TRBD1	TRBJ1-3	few	CASSSHPDRGNTIYF	TGTGCCAGTAGTTCCCACCCGGACAGGGGAAACACCATATATTTT
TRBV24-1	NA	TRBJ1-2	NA	CASSLSNRNYGYTF	TGCGCCAGCAGCTTGAGTAACAGAAACTATGGCTACACCTTC
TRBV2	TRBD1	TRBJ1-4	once	CASSTGAKLFF	TGTGCCAGCAGCACAGGGGCAAAACTGTTTTTT
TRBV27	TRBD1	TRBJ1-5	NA	CASRGQKYSNQPQHF	TGTGCCAGCAGGGGACAGAAGTATAGCAATCAGCCCCAGCATTTT
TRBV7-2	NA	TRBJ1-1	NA	CASSLSGGRAAFF	TGTGCCAGCAGTTTATCTGGGGGGAGGGCAGCTTTCTTT
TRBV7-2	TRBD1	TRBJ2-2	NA	CASSRDRGAGELFF	TGTGCCAGCAGCCGGGACAGGGGGGCCGGGGAGCTGTTTTTT
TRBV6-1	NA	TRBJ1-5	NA	CASRNIGWNQPQHF	TGTGCCAGCAGAAACATCGGATGGAATCAGCCCCAGCATTTT
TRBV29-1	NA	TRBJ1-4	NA	CSARRGQGNEKLFF	TGCAGCGCCCGGAGAGGGCAGGGTAATGAAAAACTGTTTTTT
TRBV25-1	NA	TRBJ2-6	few	CASSLSVGGGANVLTF	TGTGCCAGCAGTTTATCGGTCGGGGGTGGGGCCAACGTCCTGACTTTC
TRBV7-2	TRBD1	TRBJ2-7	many	CASSRTGSEQYF	TGTGCCAGCAGCCGGACAGGATCCGAGCAGTACTTC